Below, one TCR beta chain is given with its context. Its antigen is not identified. This table comes from immunoSEQ multiplex PCR, and its TCRdb copy is limited to in-frame clones, with some not included. The sample contains 100,000 to 150,000 clones, approximately 90% of which appear only once. V lost 4 bases and J 5 bases, leaving 16 bases between the germline ends. The germline gives CDR1 SGHDT, CDR2 YYEEEE. The CDR3 is made up of 15 amino acids. This record comes from a study of cytomegalovirus exposure and HLA in healthy donors. Broader study findings: The study put 150 or so TCR beta chains on its list as cytomegalovirus-associated.

The source is a woman aged 18-35 years in good health and CMV-seronegative. The source material was PBMCs. This rearrangement joins TRBV5-6 to TRBJ1-5; tentatively, D is TRBD1 (6 bases). CDR3 coding DNA: TGTGCCAGCAGCCGGAAACAGGGAACCTATCAGCCCCAGCATTTT. Residues: CASSRKQGTYQPQHF.